This T cell receptor (beta chain) came from a study of cytomegalovirus exposure and HLA in healthy donors (dated by TCRdb to 2015 to 2018). A note on the overall study: An earlier analysis of some 600 of the donors reported approximately 260 Gb of sequence data and roughly 120 million unique TCR beta sequences obtained from approximately 180 million T cells. The study aimed to test whether cataloging public T cell receptors could reveal signatures of past pathogen exposure. An earlier analysis of 587 of the donors used high-throughput TCR beta sequencing to judge whether each TCR beta V gene segment behaved as functional or pseudogenic. Among 398 genotyped donors of the cohort, an average of about 240,000 unique TCR beta nucleotide sequences were sequenced per donor, 15% to 20% of them non-productive. All discovery cohort repertoires had been generated using a single sequencing platform. The later analysis used no new phenotypic data to find candidate immune exposures, relying instead on TCR beta sequences and their occurrence across donors. In a later genetic analysis, genome-wide SNP genotypes for about 55% of the 666 donors were used, and that subset was treated as a discovery cohort. Donor age, sex, ethnicity and CMV serostatus were compiled together with the repertoire data. To study patterns of TCR occurrence, a later analysis re-analyzed previously published TCR beta repertoires from 650 to 750 donors and added high-resolution HLA genotyping. About 300 gigabases of sequencing data and about 92 million unique TCR sequences made up an early release that covered several hundred HLA-typed donors. Among the roughly 370 genotyped donors, about 85% belonged to the genetic ancestry cluster associated with self-reported Caucasian donors. Besides the first cohort of 500 to 700 subjects, a separate validation cohort made up of 120 different subjects was used. To predict cytomegalovirus infection status, the study brought together high-throughput TCR immunosequencing, statistical association of individual TCRs with disease status, and machine learning. The number of donors typed differed by locus, with roughly 620-630 for A, B, C, DRB1 and DQB1, around 560 for DQA1, under 610 for DPA1, and about 450 for DPB1. Using immunosequencing, the study profiled T cell repertoires from fewer than 850 subjects and related those repertoires to cytomegalovirus serostatus. Class I and class II HLA loci were covered by the typing at four-digit resolution. Four to six DR-DQ haplotypes were handled as single units for association and clustering, since linkage in the cohort was strong. Overall study results and their limits: The authors suggested that the approach could potentially be extended to other disease states and immunological phenotypes. The sequencing pipeline was judged likely to have produced a cluster of highly shared sequence variants as a technical artifact. An association between a missense DCLRE1C variant and V-gene and J-gene trimming of TCR beta chains was found in a later genetic analysis and replicated in an independent cohort. In vitro tests confirmed that a few of the cytomegalovirus-associated TCR beta chains recognize cytomegalovirus antigens. A further reported finding was that TCR beta sequences accurately predicted the HLA-A and HLA-B alleles for most subjects in the first cohort. The earlier analysis of a few hundred of the donors excluded roughly 16 rarely observed V segments, including chromosome 9 orphons, because counts were too low. Assigning TCR associations to individual alleles was difficult when HLA alleles, especially DR and DQ, strongly co-occurred. Correlated functional status among segregating V segments might be attributable to linkage disequilibrium, but an unknown experimental factor could not be ruled out. Presence/absence analyses assumed roughly uniform sequencing depth across donors, an assumption that may not hold. The study listed approximately 160 TCR beta chains as associated with cytomegalovirus. In a later analysis, most CMV-associated TCR beta chains were found to appear HLA-restricted, with HLA associations seemingly driven largely by CMV exposure. Because some donors lacked HLA typing at each locus, the association tests relied only on the typed subset. Broadly in line with IMGT annotations, most TCR beta V segments showed up in productive rearrangements about 87% or about 30% of the time in an earlier analysis of 587 of the donors. In a later genetic analysis, fewer N-insertions in productive TCRs were reported among donors in an Asian-associated ancestry cluster than the roughly 700-donor mean. For the cohort, immune exposure information was limited to CMV serostatus. Across donors, most TCR sequences were observed very rarely, whereas some public TCRs were present in many individuals. The classifier was reported to diagnose cytomegalovirus status with high specificity and sensitivity in both the original and validation cohorts. In a later analysis, the rate of TCR association differed among HLA loci, with DRB1 alleles having the most associated TCRs and HLA-C alleles having the fewest. At a false discovery rate of 0.05, a later analysis linked some 18,000 TCR beta sequences to specific HLA alleles. This cohort had only TCR beta chains sequenced, and the lack of alpha or paired-chain data limited which features could be detected. In a later analysis, HLA-associated TCR beta chains showed more clonal expansion and lower generation probabilities than non-associated chains that were equally common. Several of the top co-occurrence clusters appeared to be linked to parvovirus B19, influenza, CMV and Epstein-Barr virus, according to a later analysis.

The cohort was made up of hundreds of healthy bone marrow donors. All cohort members were sampled while nominally healthy, although unrecorded immune exposures were likely present. The donor was CMV seropositive and was included in the group of around 300 seropositive cohort members. Every donor gave a peripheral blood sample, and the peripheral blood mononuclear cells from that sample were used for TCR beta sequencing. The Qiagen DNeasy Blood Extraction Kit was used to extract genomic DNA from the blood cell samples. The method behind the library was the immunoSEQ multiplex PCR assay. The multiplex PCR relied on a mix of 60 forward primers for TCR Vbeta segments and 13 reverse primers for TCR Jbeta segments. The CDR3 region of rearranged TCR beta genes was amplified from genomic DNA by a multiplex PCR assay. Amplified TCR beta libraries were sequenced as 87-base-pair reads on the Illumina HiSeq System. From the authors' description of their analysis: A later analysis tallied 70 million to 100 million unique TCR beta chains across the 666 repertoires, and approximately 11 million of those chains were shared by two or more donors. Raw reads were error-corrected and collapsed into unique sequences by a nearest-neighbor algorithm in which closely related sequences were merged to remove PCR and sequencing errors. CDR3 sequences were aligned to IMGT reference sequences to assign V, D and J gene segments. For a sequence to be retained, at least a six-nucleotide match to both a V gene segment and a J gene segment was required. A rearrangement was called productive if the CDR3 had no stop codons and remained in frame with V and J, and every other rearrangement was called non-productive. CDR3 was defined according to IMGT convention as the region running from the second conserved V-encoded cysteine to the conserved J-encoded phenylalanine. Sequences without an unambiguous match to a single V gene segment were excluded from the earlier analysis of about 640 of the donors. In an earlier analysis of some 590 of the donors, a V segment was called functional when productive rearrangements were above 56.7%, and segregating when the standard deviation between donors exceeded 5%. A statistical classification framework was built to diagnose cytomegalovirus status from the catalog of TCR beta chain sequences. In a later analysis, TCR nucleotide sequences were compared against IMGT/GENE-DB human TR gene sequences so that V and J genes could be assigned. Using the TCRdist pipeline, a later analysis assigned CDR3 sequences along with most-parsimonious VDJ recombination scenarios. In a later analysis, every TCR beta chain was defined by the combination of its CDR3 amino acid sequence and its V-gene family, and reads without a unique V-gene family were dropped. In a later analysis, approximately 640 highly shared, low-generation-probability nucleotide sequences were removed to address suspected cross-contamination and a sequencing artifact. In a later analysis, a clonal expansion index for each public chain was calculated from normalized within-repertoire ranks of inferred template counts. A later analysis computed generation probabilities with a VDJ recombination model fitted to out-of-frame rearrangements, and checked the results against IGoR. In a later analysis, TCR-TCR, TCR-HLA and TCR-CMV co-occurrence was scored with hypergeometric tests, and a repertoire-size bias correction was applied to TCR pairs. In a later analysis, false discovery rates were estimated by permuting HLA or CMV assignments 20 times. In a later analysis, co-occurring TCRs were grouped using DBSCAN, and TCRdist sequence similarity was added for clustering within HLA-allele-positive subsets. Co-occurrence clustering excluded repertoires with fewer than 30,000 or more than 120,000 public chains, plus five with anomalous nucleotide sharing. In TCRdb, the immuneACCESS table is reduced to in-frame sequences with V and J assigned. These tables do not hold every clone; where another copy was compared, an unresolved V gene accounts for under half, and the others remain unexplained. V and J calls and clone size are copied from that table; D and trimming were computed from the DNA. The sample has about 100,000 clones on record, approximately 81% of them singletons. Together, the top ten hold 3.5% to 4.5% of the sample.

As concerns this clone: Its specific antigen is unknown. No base-level quality is on record; no much larger clone is a single base apart.

The receptor's source is a female donor in good health and CMV-seropositive. The sample was PBMCs.

This receptor has the CDR3 CASSPPRTGPSGNTIYF. The DNA reads TGTGCCAGCTCACCACCCCGGACAGGGCCCTCTGGAAACACCATATATTTT. Recombination joined TRBV18 with TRBJ1-3, with 8 bases in between that match TRBD1. CDR1 KGHSH and CDR2 LQKENI were looked up in the germline V gene. Measured from the cysteine to the phenylalanine, the CDR3 is 17 residues long. Only the CDR3 DNA stays, 51 bases, in frame from base 1. Relative to germline, V is missing 0 bases and J is missing 0 bases, with 4 bases of the junction outside any gene match.